The 16 T cell receptor beta chains given below trace back to one sample, sequenced in a study of CD8 T cells in Susac syndrome. Reverse transcription of roughly 0.5 to 1 ug RNA was performed with random hexamers. TCRdb itself ran the immunoSEQ multiplex PCR reads through MiXCR, one entry per CDR3 protein. The data contain approximately 100,000 distinct CDR3 sequences, around 90% of them singletons. Specimen: CD8+ T cells from PBMCs. The receptors originated from a human donor in good health.

This rearrangement joins TRBV15 to TRBJ2-1; D may be TRBD2 (6 bases). The CDR3 extends over 16 amino acids. CDR1 is LNHNV, CDR2 YYDKDF, per germline (reference sequence). The V and J ends lost 1 base and 0 bases respectively, with 10 bases between them. The CDR3 DNA sequence: TGTGCCACCAGCAGAGGAGGGACTCACTCCTACAATGAGCAGTTCTTC. Residues: CATSRGGTHSYNEQFF.

The J gene is TRBJ1-1, the V gene TRBV6-1; 9 bases match TRBD1. This CDR3 contains 17 residues. CDR1 is MNHNS, CDR2 SASEGT, per germline. V shed 2 bases and J 6 bases; nucleotides not matched to a gene: 13. The CDR3 bases are TGTGCCAGCAGTGAACCGGGACAGGGACGTTTTAGCGCTGAAGCTTTCTTT. It translates to CASSEPGQGRFSAEAFF.

This chain uses TRBV7-9 with TRBJ2-3; perhaps TRBD1 as D (5 bases). The germline V and J ends were trimmed by 3 bases and 5 bases, with 18 bases remaining between them. Germline CDR1 SEHNR, CDR2 FQNEAQ (reference sequence). The CDR3 spans 16 residues. The CDR3 reads CASSFSPPRTGDTQYF. The CDR3 nucleotides read TGTGCCAGCAGCTTTAGTCCTCCTCGCACAGGAGATACGCAGTATTTT.

The chain employs TRBV10-3 and TRBJ2-5; no definite D call. The CDR3 runs 14 residues. V lost 5 bases, J lost 4 bases, and 14 bases lay in between. Germline V lookup: CDR1 ENHRY, CDR2 SYGVKD. The CDR3 nucleotides read TGTGCCATCAGTCCAGACTTGAGAGGAGAGACCCAGTACTTC. This translates into CAISPDLRGETQYF.

V and J are TRBV2 and TRBJ2-2, with TRBD2 as a possible D gene (7 bases). V was clipped by 6 bases and J by 8 bases, with 25 bases between them. The CDR3 is 17 residues long. Germline CDR1 SNHLY, CDR2 FYNNEI. This CDR3 reads CASSNAEGGTLWGELFF. The CDR3 region has the DNA TGTGCCAGCAGCAACGCGGAGGGGGGGACCTTATGGGGGGAGCTGTTTTTT.

V usage is TRBV7-3 and J usage is TRBJ2-7, with 7 bases identical to TRBD1. The trim removed 2 bases at V and 5 bases at J, leaving 9 bases unmatched. Germline values: CDR1 SGHTA, CDR2 FQGTGA. CDR3 size: 15 residues. This chain's CDR3 is CASSLSPQGSDEQYF. CDR3 nucleotides: TGTGCCAGCAGCTTATCCCCACAGGGGAGCGACGAGCAGTACTTC.

This clonotype came up a few times. The chain couples TRBV9 to TRBJ2-4; D is undetermined. The germline CDR1 and CDR2 sequences are SGDLS and YYNGEE. Trimming took 3 bases from V and 6 from J, leaving 13 bases between them. This CDR3 is built from 14 residues. CDR3 protein: CASSARDFGNIQYF. DNA of the CDR3: TGTGCCAGCAGCGCCCGAGACTTCGGAAACATTCAGTACTTC.

The chain recombines TRBV2 with TRBJ1-1; D gene ambiguous. V dropped 6 bases and J dropped 3 bases, with 14 bases sitting between them. This CDR3 has 14 amino acids. Germline CDR1 reads SNHLY; CDR2 reads FYNNEI. The DNA of the CDR3 is TGTGCCAGCAGGTCTCCCCAGCCATACACTGAAGCTTTCTTT. Amino acid sequence: CASRSPQPYTEAFF.

This clonotype was observed once. The chain couples TRBV7-2 to TRBJ2-3, with D unclear. Trimming removed 5 bases at V and 1 base at J, with 10 bases between. Germline CDR1 SGHTA, CDR2 FQGNSA. The CDR3 contains 14 residues. The CDR3 here is CASSNRVGTDTQYF. The CDR3 DNA follows: TGTGCCAGCAGCAACCGGGTCGGCACAGATACGCAGTATTTT.

The rearrangement links TRBV10-3 to TRBJ2-7; D is ambiguous. In germline, CDR1 is ENHRY, CDR2 SYGVKD. Trimming stripped 6 bases from V and 3 bases from J, with 12 bases between. The CDR3 extends over 13 amino acids. The CDR3 reads CAISRTDNYEQYF. CDR3 bases: TGTGCCATCAGCCGGACCGATAACTACGAGCAGTACTTC.

Note on this clonotype: Germline and junction disagree at one end, which may indicate a read error. V is TRBV29-1 and J is TRBJ2-7; D may be TRBD2 (6 bases). Germline V gene data show CDR1 as SQVTM and CDR2 as ANQGSEA. The CDR3 loop spans 14 amino acids. In DNA form, the CDR3 reads TGCAGCGTGGAGGGGTCTGGCGGATTCTACGAGCGGTACTTC. It yields the protein CSVEGSGGFYERYF.

The chain recombines TRBV5-1 with TRBJ2-7, with TRBD2 matching over 9 bases. J lost 1 base, V lost 0 bases, and 5 bases had no gene match. The CDR3 sequence is 16 residues long. Germline CDR1 is SGHRS and CDR2 is YFSETQ. CDR3 coding DNA: TGCGCCAGCAGCTTGGCGGCGGGAGGGATGTCCTACGAGCAGTACTTC. Protein product: CASSLAAGGMSYEQYF.

This clonotype appeared a single time. This CDR3 reads CASSPRLAASYEQYF. DNA for the CDR3: TGTGCCAGCAGCCCCAGACTAGCGGCGTCCTACGAGCAGTACTTC. V is TRBV7-8 and J is TRBJ2-7; TRBD2 aligns across 9 bases. The V and J ends lost 5 bases and 1 base, in that order; junction bases with no gene match: 6. The length of the CDR3 is 15 residues. Germline V CDR1 and CDR2: SGHVS, FQNEAQ.

The V call is TRBV7-9, the J call TRBJ1-1; D is uncertain. Germline V lookup: CDR1 SEHNR, CDR2 FQNEAQ (reference sequence). V lost 5 bases and J lost 9, with 4 bases in between. CDR3 length: 9 residues. The CDR3 sequence: CASSRKAFF. The CDR3 nucleotides are TGTGCCAGCAGCCGCAAAGCTTTCTTT.

This CDR3 is CASSIRRQTPMNTEAFF. The CDR3 DNA is TGTGCCAGTAGTATTAGGAGACAAACTCCAATGAACACTGAAGCTTTCTTT. The gene calls are TRBV19 and TRBJ1-1; D remains ambiguous. Germline V lookup: CDR1 LNHDA, CDR2 SQIVND (reference sequence). This CDR3 comprises 17 residues. The V and J ends lost 3 bases and 0 bases respectively, with 17 bases between them.

In this sample, this clonotype turned up once. The chain carries TRBV9 and TRBJ2-1, with D perhaps being TRBD1 or TRBD2 (5 bases each). Trimming cost V 3 bases and J 7 bases, with 20 bases left between them. CDR1 is SGDLS and CDR2 is YYNGEE in the germline V gene. The CDR3 totals 16 residues. The CDR3 DNA reads TGTGCCAGCAGCGCACAGGTTGCTGGGGACGAGAATGAGCAGTTCTTC. Amino acid sequence: CASSAQVAGDENEQFF.